The T cell receptor (beta chain) described here comes from a study of OX40 agonist ivuxolimab in advanced cancers. Study in general: Patients assigned to dose escalation were diagnosed with hepatocellular carcinoma, melanoma, renal cell or head and neck cancer.

The V gene lost 3 bases and the J gene lost 0 bases, with 11 bases spanning the gap. Per germline, CDR1 SGHRS and CDR2 YFSETQ. The CDR3 contains 15 residues. Data came from immunoSEQ multiplex PCR; TCRdb stores just in-frame clones and leaves some out. The repertoire holds 78,000 or so clones, more than 75% seen once, with roughly 0.68% in the top ten. This receptor was taken from an adult with an advanced solid tumor such as melanoma, head and neck, liver or kidney cancer. The specimen was CD4+ or CD8+ T cells sorted from blood, collected in a trial of the OX40 agonist ivuxolimab. The chain uses TRBV5-1 and TRBJ2-3; unclear D gene. The CDR3 nucleotides are TGCGCCAGCAGCTCGGGCCTCACTAGCACAGATACGCAGTATTTT. As protein: CASSSGLTSTDTQYF.